This T cell receptor (beta chain) was recovered during a study of regulatory T cells in long-lasting Graves disease. For this clonotype: What it binds is unknown.

As for time point: persistent/refractory GD, antithyroid drugs over 5 years with positive TRAb. Construction of the TCR library relied on RNA isolated from PBMCs. The CDR3 has 14 amino acids. The germline V gene has CDR1 MDHEN and CDR2 SYDVKM. V lost 5 bases, J lost 0 bases, and 11 bases lay in between. Through Arm-PCR of CDR3 regions and iRepertoire HTBI primers, TCR beta libraries were built. MiXCR, run by TCRdb on the multiplex PCR reads, gives a single entry per CDR3 protein. The sample consists of 650,000 to 700,000 distinct CDR3 sequences, 25% to 30% of them appearing once. General study points: With a small sample size, accuracy may have been reduced. Study was limited to peripheral blood, excluding thyroid tissue. In persistent patients, shared public clonotypes (roughly 2,800) outnumbered those in new patients (about 890). Favored usage of TRBV28, TRBJ1-2 and TRBJ2-5 was recorded in persistent disease.

The chain is built from TRBV28 and TRBJ2-7; D unresolved. This sequence originates from a female donor with Graves disease. The sample in question was peripheral blood mononuclear cells (PBMCs), obtained when the disease was refractory, from a patient treated with antithyroid drugs. The DNA for the CDR3 is TGTGCCAGCAGTCCGATTCTAGGCTCCTACGAGCAGTACTTC. Translated: CASSPILGSYEQYF.